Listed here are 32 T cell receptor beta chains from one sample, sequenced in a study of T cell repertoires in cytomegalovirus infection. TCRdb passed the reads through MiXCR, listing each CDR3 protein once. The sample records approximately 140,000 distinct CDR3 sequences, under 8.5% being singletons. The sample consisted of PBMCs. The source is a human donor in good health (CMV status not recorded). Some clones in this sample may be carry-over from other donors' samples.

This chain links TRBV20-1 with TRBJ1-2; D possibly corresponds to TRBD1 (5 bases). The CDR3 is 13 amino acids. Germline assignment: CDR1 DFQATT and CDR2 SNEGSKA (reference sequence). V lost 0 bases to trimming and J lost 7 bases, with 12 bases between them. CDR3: CSARDVRGGGYTF. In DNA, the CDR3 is TGCAGTGCTAGAGATGTAAGGGGAGGTGGCTACACCTTC.

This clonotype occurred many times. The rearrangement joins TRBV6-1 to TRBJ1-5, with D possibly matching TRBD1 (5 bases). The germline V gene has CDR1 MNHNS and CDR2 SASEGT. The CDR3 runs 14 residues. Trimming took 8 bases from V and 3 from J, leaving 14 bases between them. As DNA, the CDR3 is TGTGCCAGCGATGGGAGGGGAGTCAATCAGCCCCAGCATTTT. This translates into CASDGRGVNQPQHF.

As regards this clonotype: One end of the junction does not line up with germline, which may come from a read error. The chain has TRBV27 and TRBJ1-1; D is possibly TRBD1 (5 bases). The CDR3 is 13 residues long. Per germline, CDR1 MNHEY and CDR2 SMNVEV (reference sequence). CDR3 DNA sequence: TGTGCCGGCAGTACAGGTAGAGACACTGAAGCTTTCTTT. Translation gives CAGSTGRDTEAFF.

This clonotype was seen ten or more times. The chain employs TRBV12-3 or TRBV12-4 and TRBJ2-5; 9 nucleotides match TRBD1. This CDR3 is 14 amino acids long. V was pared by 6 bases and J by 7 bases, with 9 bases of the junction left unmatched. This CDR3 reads CASSSTGGLGTQYF. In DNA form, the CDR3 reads TGTGCCAGCAGCTCGACAGGGGGGTTAGGGACCCAGTACTTC.

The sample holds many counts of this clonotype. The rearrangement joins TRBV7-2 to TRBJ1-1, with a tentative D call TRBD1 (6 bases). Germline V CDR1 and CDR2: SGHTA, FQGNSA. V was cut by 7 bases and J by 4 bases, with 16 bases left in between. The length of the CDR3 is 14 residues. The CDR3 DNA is TGTGCCAGCAACCCACAGGGTAGCTTCACTGAAGCTTTCTTT. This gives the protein CASNPQGSFTEAFF.

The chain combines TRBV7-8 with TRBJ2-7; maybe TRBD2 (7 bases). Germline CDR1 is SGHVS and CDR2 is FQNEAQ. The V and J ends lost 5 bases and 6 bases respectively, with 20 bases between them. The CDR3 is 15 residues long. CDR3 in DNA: TGTGCCAGCAGCCCCAATCGGGGGGCGCGGTTCGAGCAGTACTTC. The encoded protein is CASSPNRGARFEQYF.

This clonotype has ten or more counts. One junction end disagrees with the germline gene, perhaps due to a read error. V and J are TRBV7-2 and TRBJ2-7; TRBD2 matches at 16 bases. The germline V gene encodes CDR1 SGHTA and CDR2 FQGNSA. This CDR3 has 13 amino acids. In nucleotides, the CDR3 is TGTGCCAGCAGCCCGGGACTAGCGGGGGGGAGGTGGTTC. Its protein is CASSPGLAGGRWF. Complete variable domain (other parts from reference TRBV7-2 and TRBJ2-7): GAGVSQSPSNKVTEKGKDVELRCDPISGHTALYWYRQSLGQGLEFLIYFQGNSAPDKSGLPSDRFSAERTGGSVSTLTIQRTQQEDSAVYLCASSPGLAGGRWFGPGTRLTVT.

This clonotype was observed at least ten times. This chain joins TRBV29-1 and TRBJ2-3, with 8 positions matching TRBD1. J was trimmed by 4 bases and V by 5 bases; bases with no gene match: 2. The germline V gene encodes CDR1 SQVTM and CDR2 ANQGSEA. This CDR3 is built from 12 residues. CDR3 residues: CSVNRGSDTQYF. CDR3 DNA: TGCAGCGTTAACAGGGGGTCAGATACGCAGTATTTT.

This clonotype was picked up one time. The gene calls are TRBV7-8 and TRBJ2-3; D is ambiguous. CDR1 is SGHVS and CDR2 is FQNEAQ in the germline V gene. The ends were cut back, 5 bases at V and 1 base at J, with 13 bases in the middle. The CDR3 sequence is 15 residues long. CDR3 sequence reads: CASSPVVWGTDTQYF. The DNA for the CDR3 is TGTGCCAGCAGCCCAGTAGTGTGGGGCACAGATACGCAGTATTTT.

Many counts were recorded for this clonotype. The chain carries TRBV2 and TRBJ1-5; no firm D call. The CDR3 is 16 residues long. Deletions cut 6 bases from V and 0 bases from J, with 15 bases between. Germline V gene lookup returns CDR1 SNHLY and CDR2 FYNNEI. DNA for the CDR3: TGTGCCAGCAGCGAATTCAAGGGTGATAGCAATCAGCCCCAGCATTTT. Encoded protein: CASSEFKGDSNQPQHF.

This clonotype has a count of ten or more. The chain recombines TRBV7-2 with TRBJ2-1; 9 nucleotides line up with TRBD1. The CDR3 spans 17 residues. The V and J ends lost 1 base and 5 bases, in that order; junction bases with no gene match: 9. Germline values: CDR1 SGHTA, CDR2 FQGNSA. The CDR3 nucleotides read TGTGCCAGCAGCTTAGTCTTCGGACAGGGGCGTAACAATGAGCAGTTCTTC. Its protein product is CASSLVFGQGRNNEQFF.

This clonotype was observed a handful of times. DNA for the CDR3: TGCAGCGTCCCCCCGCGGGCGGGAGCCACTGAAGCTTTCTTT. Its protein is CSVPPRAGATEAFF. V and J are TRBV29-1 and TRBJ1-1; no reliable D call. Between the trimmed V and J ends, which lost 6 bases and 4 bases, there was a span of 18 bases. CDR1 and CDR2 from the germline V gene are SQVTM and ANQGSEA. The CDR3 runs to 14 residues.

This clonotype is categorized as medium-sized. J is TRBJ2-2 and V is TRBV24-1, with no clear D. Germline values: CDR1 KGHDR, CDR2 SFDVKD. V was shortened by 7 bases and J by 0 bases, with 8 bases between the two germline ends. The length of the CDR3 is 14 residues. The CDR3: CATRGNPNTGELFF. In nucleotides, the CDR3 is TGTGCCACCAGGGGAAATCCGAACACCGGGGAGCTGTTTTTT.

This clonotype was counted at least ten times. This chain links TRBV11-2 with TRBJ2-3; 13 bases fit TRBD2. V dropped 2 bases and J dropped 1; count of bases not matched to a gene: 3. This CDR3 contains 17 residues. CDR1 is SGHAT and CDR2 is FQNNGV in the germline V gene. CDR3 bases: TGTGCCAGCAGCTTACAGACTAGCGGGGGGCGCACAGATACGCAGTATTTT. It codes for CASSLQTSGGRTDTQYF.

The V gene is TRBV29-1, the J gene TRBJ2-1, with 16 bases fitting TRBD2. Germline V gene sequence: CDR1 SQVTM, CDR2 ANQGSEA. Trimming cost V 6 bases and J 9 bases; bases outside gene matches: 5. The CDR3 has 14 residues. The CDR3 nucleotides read TGCAGCGTGGGGACTAGCGGGGGGGCCGGTGAGCAGTTCTTC. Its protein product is CSVGTSGGAGEQFF.

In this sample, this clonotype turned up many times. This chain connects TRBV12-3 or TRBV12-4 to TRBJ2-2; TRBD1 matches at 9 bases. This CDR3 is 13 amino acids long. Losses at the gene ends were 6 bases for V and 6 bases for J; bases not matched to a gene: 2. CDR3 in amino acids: CASSRDRAGELFF. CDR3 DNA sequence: TGTGCCAGCAGCCGGGACAGGGCCGGGGAGCTGTTTTTT.

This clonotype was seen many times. The CDR3, as DNA: TGTGCCAGCAGCCCAATCCAGGGGGCTCTAGATACGCAGTATTTT. Protein sequence: CASSPIQGALDTQYF. This chain connects TRBV28 to TRBJ2-3, with TRBD1 matching 8 bases. Germline CDR1 and CDR2: MDHEN and SYDVKM. The length of the CDR3 is 15 residues. V was pared by 6 bases and J by 5 bases, with 10 bases of the junction left unmatched. The variable domain in full, completed from reference TRBV28 and TRBJ2-3, reads DVKVTQSSRYLVKRTGEKVFLECVQDMDHENMFWYRQDPGLGLRLIYFSYDVKMKEKGDIPEGYSVSREKKERFSLILESASTNQTSMYLCASSPIQGALDTQYFGPGTRLTVL.

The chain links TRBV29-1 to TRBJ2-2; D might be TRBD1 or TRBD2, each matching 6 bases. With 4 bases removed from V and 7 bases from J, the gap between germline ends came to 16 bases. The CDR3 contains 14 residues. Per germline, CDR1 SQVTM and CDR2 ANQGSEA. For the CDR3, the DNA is TGCAGCGTTGTAACTGGGGGGCCGGTCGGGGAGCTGTTTTTT. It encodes CSVVTGGPVGELFF.

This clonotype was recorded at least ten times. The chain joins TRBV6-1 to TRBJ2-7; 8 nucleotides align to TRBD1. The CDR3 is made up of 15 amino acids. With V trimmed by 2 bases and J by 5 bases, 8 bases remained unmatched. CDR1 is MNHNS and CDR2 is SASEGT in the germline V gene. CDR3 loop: CASSEMQGARDEQYF. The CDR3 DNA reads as TGTGCCAGCAGTGAAATGCAGGGGGCGCGCGACGAGCAGTACTTC.

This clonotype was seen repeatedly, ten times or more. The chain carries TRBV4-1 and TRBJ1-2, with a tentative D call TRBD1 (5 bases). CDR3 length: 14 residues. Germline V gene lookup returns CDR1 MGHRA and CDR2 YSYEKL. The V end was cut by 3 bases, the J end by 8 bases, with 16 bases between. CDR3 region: CASSQPTGTDGYTF. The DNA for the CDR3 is TGCGCCAGCAGCCAGCCGACTGGGACTGACGGCTACACCTTC.

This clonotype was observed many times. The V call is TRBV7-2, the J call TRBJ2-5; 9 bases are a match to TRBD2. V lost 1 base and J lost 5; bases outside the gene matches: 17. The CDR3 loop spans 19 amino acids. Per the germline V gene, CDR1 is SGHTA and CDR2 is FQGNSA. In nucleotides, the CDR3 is TGTGCCAGCAGCTTAGTTTGGGCCCCGCGCGGGGGGGCCGGGGAGACCCAGTACTTC. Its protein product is CASSLVWAPRGGAGETQYF.

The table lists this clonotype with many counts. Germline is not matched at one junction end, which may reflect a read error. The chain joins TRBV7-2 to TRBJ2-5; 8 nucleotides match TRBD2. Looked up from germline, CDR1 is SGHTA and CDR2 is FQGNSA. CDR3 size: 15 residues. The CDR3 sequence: CASSLAGTFQETQYF. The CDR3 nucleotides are TGTGCCAGCAGTTTAGCGGGAACCTTCCAAGAGACCCAGTACTTC.

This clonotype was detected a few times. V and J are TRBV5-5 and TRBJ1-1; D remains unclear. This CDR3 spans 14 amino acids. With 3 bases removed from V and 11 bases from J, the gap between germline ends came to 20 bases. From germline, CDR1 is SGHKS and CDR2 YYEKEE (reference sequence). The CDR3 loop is CASSSRVGTLTAFF. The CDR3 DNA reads TGTGCCAGCAGCTCTCGTGTCGGAACTCTGACGGCTTTCTTT.

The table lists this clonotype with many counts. CDR3 amino acids: CASSRTARGNTEAFF. DNA for the CDR3: TGTGCCAGTAGTCGAACAGCCAGAGGGAACACTGAAGCTTTCTTT. The chain employs TRBV19 and TRBJ1-1, with D uncertain. Trimming pared 5 bases from V and 1 base from J, leaving 14 bases between. Germline CDR1 is LNHDA and CDR2 is SQIVND (reference sequence). This CDR3 is 15 amino acids long.

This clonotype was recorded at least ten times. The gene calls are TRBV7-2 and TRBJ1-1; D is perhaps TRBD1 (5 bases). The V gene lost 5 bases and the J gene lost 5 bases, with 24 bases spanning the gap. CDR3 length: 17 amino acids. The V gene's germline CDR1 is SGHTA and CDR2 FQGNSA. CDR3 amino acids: CASSPDPAGRGGTEAFF. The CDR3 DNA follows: TGTGCCAGCAGCCCCGACCCCGCGGGGAGGGGTGGGACTGAAGCTTTCTTT.

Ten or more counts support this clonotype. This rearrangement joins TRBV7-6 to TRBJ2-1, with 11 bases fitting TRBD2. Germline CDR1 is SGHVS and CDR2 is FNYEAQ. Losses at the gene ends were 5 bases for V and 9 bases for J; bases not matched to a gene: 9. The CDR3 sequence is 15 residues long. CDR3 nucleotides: TGTGCCAGCAGCCTGGTAGCGGGGGGGCCCACTGAGCAGTTCTTC. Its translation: CASSLVAGGPTEQFF.

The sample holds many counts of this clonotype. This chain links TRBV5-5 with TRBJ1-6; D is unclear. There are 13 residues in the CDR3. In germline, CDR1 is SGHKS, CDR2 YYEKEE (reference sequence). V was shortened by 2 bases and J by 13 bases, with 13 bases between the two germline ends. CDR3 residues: CASSFGPAGPLHF. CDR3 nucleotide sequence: TGTGCCAGCAGCTTCGGCCCGGCGGGCCCCCTCCACTTT.

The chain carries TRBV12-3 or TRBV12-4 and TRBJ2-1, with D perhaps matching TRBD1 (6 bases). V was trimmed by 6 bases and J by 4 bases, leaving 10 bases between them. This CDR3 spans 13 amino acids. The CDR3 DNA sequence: TGTGCCAGCAGATTGACAGGATACAATGAGCAGTTCTTC. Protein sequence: CASRLTGYNEQFF.

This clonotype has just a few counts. Here the CDR3 reads CAISESGTGGEQYF. The CDR3 DNA sequence: TGTGCCATCAGTGAGTCTGGGACCGGGGGCGAGCAGTACTTC. The chain carries TRBV10-3 and TRBJ2-7, with D possibly being TRBD2 (6 bases). Germline-derived CDR1 and CDR2 are ENHRY and SYGVKD. This CDR3 has 14 amino acids. The V end lost 0 bases, the J end lost 6 bases, and 12 bases lay between the germline ends.

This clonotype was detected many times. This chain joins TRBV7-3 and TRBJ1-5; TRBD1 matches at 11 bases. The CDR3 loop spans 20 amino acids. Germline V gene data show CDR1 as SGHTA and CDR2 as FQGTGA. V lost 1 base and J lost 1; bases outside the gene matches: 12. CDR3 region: CASSLIRGTGGKESNQPQHF. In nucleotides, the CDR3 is TGTGCCAGCAGCTTAATTCGCGGGACAGGGGGGAAAGAAAGCAATCAGCCCCAGCATTTT.

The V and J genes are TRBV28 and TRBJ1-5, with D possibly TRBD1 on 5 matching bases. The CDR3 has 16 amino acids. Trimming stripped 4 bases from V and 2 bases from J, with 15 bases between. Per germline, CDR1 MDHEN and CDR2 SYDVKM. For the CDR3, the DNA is TGTGCCAGCAGTTCTCCGCAGTGGGGCGGCAATCAGCCCCAGCATTTT. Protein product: CASSSPQWGGNQPQHF.

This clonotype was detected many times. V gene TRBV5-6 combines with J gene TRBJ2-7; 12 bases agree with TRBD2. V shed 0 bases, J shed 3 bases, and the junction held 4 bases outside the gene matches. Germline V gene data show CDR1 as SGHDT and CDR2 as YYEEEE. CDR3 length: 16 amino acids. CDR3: CASSLATSGGIYEQYF. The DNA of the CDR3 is TGTGCCAGCAGCTTGGCGACTAGCGGGGGTATCTACGAGCAGTACTTC. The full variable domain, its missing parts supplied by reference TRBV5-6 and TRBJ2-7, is DAGVTQSPTHLIKTRGQQVTLRCSPKSGHDTVSWYQQALGQGPQFIFQYYEEEERQRGNFPDRFSGHQFPNYSSELNVNALLLGDSALYLCASSLATSGGIYEQYFGPGTRLTVT.